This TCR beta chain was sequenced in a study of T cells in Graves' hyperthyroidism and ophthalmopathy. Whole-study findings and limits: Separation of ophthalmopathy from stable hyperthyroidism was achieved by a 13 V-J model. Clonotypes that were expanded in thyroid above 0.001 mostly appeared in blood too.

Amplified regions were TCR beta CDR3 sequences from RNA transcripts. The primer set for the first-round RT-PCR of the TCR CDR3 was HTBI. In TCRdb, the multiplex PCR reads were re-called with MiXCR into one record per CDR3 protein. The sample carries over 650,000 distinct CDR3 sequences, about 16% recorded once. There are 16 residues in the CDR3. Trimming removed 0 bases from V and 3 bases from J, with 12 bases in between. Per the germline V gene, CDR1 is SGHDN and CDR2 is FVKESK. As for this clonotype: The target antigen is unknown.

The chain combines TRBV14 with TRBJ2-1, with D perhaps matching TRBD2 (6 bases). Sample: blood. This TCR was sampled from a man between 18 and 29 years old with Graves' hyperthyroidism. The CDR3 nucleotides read TGTGCCAGCAGCCAAGATAGACTCGGGAGCTACAATGAGCAGTTCTTC. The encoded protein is CASSQDRLGSYNEQFF.